This paragraph covers one TCR beta chain sequence. What it binds is not known. V was cut by 2 bases and J by 10 bases, with 14 bases left in between. Per germline, CDR1 MGHDK and CDR2 SYGVNS. The CDR3 sequence is 14 residues long. The sample comes from a study of cytomegalovirus exposure and HLA in healthy donors. Study results and caveats: Reportedly, HLA-A and HLA-B alleles of most subjects were accurately predicted from TCR beta. The availability of immune exposure information extended only to CMV serostatus. V- and J-gene trimming of TCR beta was linked (in a later analysis) to a missense DCLRE1C variant.

Vbeta (60) and Jbeta (13) primers were used in the PCR. Using immunoSEQ multiplex PCR, the repertoire was profiled, and TCRdb retains in-frame clones only, with some absent. The sample shows approximately 150,000 clones, approximately 71% of them seen only once. The sequenced material came from PBMCs. The gene calls are TRBV25-1 and TRBJ2-2, with D tentatively TRBD2 (5 bases). The sequence came from a man aged 30 to 39 in good health and CMV-seropositive. The CDR3 DNA follows: TGTGCCAGCAGTGAAGTATCGGGGATGGCGGAGCTGTTTTTT. Its translation is CASSEVSGMAELFF.